Each of the 27 T cell receptor beta chains below was sequenced from the same sample in a study of cytomegalovirus exposure and HLA in healthy donors. PCR amplification relied on 60 Vbeta primers (plus 13 Jbeta primers). Sequencing was performed with immunoSEQ multiplex PCR; in TCRdb, only in-frame clones are kept and a portion is missing. Counted here are roughly 140,000 clones, about 72% occurring once; the ten biggest clones make up approximately 2%. Sequenced sample: PBMCs. These receptors all come from a man aged 35-49 years in good health and CMV-seronegative.

This chain connects TRBV9 to TRBJ2-7; 7 bases align to TRBD1. Germline assignment: CDR1 SGDLS and CDR2 YYNGEE. The junction had 2 bases not matched to a gene; V was cut back by 0 bases and J by 2 bases. This CDR3 spans 14 amino acids. CDR3 region: CASSVGDSPYEQYF. The CDR3 bases are TGTGCCAGCAGCGTAGGGGACAGTCCCTACGAGCAGTACTTC. The whole variable domain, filled in from reference TRBV9 and TRBJ2-7, reads DSGVTQTPKHLITATGQRVTLRCSPRSGDLSVYWYQQSLDQGLQFLIQYYNGEERAKGNILERFSAQQFPDLHSELNLSSLELGDSALYFCASSVGDSPYEQYFGPGTRLTVT.

The CDR3 is CASSLDQGDYGYTF. CDR3 DNA sequence: TGTGCCAGCAGCTTGGACCAGGGGGACTATGGCTACACCTTC. The chain is built from TRBV5-6 and TRBJ1-2; the match to TRBD1 covers 7 bases. CDR3 length: 14 amino acids. CDR1 and CDR2 (germline): SGHDT, YYEEEE. Unmatched junction bases numbered 2, after V lost 0 bases and J lost 3 bases.

This chain connects TRBV15 to TRBJ2-1, with TRBD2 as a possible D gene (6 bases). Trimming shortened V by 3 bases and J by 6 bases, and 15 bases separated the two germline ends. Germline loops: CDR1 LNHNV, CDR2 YYDKDF (reference sequence). The CDR3 extends over 15 amino acids. The CDR3 sequence: CATSRGDSAGNEQFF. CDR3 nucleotides: TGTGCCACCAGCAGGGGGGACTCAGCAGGCAATGAGCAGTTCTTC.

CDR3 loop: CAISETYEQYF. In DNA, the CDR3 is TGTGCCATCAGTGAAACTTACGAGCAGTACTTC. The V gene is TRBV10-3, the J gene TRBJ2-7; D not certain. Trimming pared 3 bases from V and 4 bases from J, leaving 4 bases between. The V gene's germline CDR1 is ENHRY and CDR2 SYGVKD. The CDR3 runs to 11 residues.

This chain uses TRBV5-6 with TRBJ2-5, with D unresolved. Trimming cost V 3 bases and J 1 base, with 7 bases left between them. The CDR3 runs to 13 residues. The germline gives CDR1 SGHDT, CDR2 YYEEEE. Here the CDR3 reads CASSSTLQETQYF. The CDR3 DNA reads TGTGCCAGCAGCTCGACTCTCCAAGAGACCCAGTACTTC.

This clone has only one observation. This sequence joins TRBV5-6 and TRBJ2-3; no firm D call. The V gene lost 2 bases and the J gene lost 5 bases, with 12 bases spanning the gap. CDR1 and CDR2 (germline): SGHDT, YYEEEE. The CDR3 sequence is 14 residues long. CDR3 amino acids: CASSFRGSGDTQYF. In DNA form, the CDR3 reads TGTGCCAGCAGCTTCCGTGGGTCGGGAGATACGCAGTATTTT.

The rearrangement uses TRBV6-1 and TRBJ2-7; weak D call: TRBD1 (6 bases). CDR3 size: 15 residues. Trimming took 1 base from V and 0 from J, leaving 10 bases between them. Germline CDR1 reads MNHNS; CDR2 reads SASEGT. The CDR3 spells CASSEGTEGSYEQYF. The CDR3 region has the DNA TGTGCCAGCAGTGAAGGGACAGAGGGCTCCTACGAGCAGTACTTC.

The V gene is TRBV12-5, the J gene TRBJ2-7, with D perhaps TRBD1 (6 bases). In germline, CDR1 is LGHNT, CDR2 FRNRAP. The V end lost 3 bases, the J end lost 5 bases, and 11 bases lay between the germline ends. This CDR3 comprises 13 residues. CDR3: CASGLAGAHEQYF. The DNA of the CDR3 is TGTGCTAGTGGTTTAGCAGGGGCCCACGAGCAGTACTTC.

This clone was observed a handful of times. The chain joins TRBV2 to TRBJ2-5, with D maybe TRBD2 (5 bases). Germline CDR1 reads SNHLY; CDR2 reads FYNNEI. Trimming cost V 3 bases and J 4 bases, with 18 bases left between them. This CDR3 is built from 16 residues. For the CDR3, the DNA is TGTGCCAGCAGTGATAGATCAGGAGGCGGATTAGAGACCCAGTACTTC. As protein: CASSDRSGGGLETQYF.

The CDR3, as DNA: TGCGCCAGCAGCTTGAACGCGAGGGGGGGCTTGAGCTCCTACGAGCAGTACTTC. Amino acid sequence: CASSLNARGGLSSYEQYF. The chain recombines TRBV5-1 with TRBJ2-7; tentative D call: TRBD2 (7 bases). This CDR3 contains 18 residues. Trimming removed 1 base at V and 0 bases at J, with 20 bases between. Germline V gene lookup returns CDR1 SGHRS and CDR2 YFSETQ.

The V gene is TRBV28, the J gene TRBJ2-1, with 8 bases that match TRBD2. There are 15 residues in the CDR3. The germline V gene has CDR1 MDHEN and CDR2 SYDVKM. J lost 7 bases, V lost 2 bases, and 7 bases had no gene match. In nucleotides, the CDR3 is TGTGCCAGCAGTTTAGGAGCGGGAGTTTCTAATGAGCAGTTCTTC. It translates to CASSLGAGVSNEQFF.

CDR3 protein: CASSSRFDAYQETQYF. For the CDR3, the DNA is TGTGCCAGCAGCTCCAGGTTTGACGCGTACCAAGAGACCCAGTACTTC. V usage is TRBV7-2 and J usage is TRBJ2-5; D uncertain. Germline lookup yields CDR1 SGHTA and CDR2 FQGNSA. Trimming took off 4 bases at V and 0 bases at J, with 15 bases between the two ends. CDR3 length: 16 residues.

The rearrangement joins TRBV14 to TRBJ1-4; D possibly corresponds to TRBD1 (5 bases). CDR1 SGHDN and CDR2 FVKESK come from the germline V gene. The CDR3 has 14 residues. V was trimmed by 5 bases and J by 2 bases, leaving 9 bases between them. The CDR3, as DNA: TGTGCCAGCAGCACACGGGGGACTAATGAAAAACTGTTTTTT. Residues: CASSTRGTNEKLFF.

This chain joins TRBV7-6 and TRBJ1-3, with D uncertain. Per the germline V gene, CDR1 is SGHVS and CDR2 is FNYEAQ. This CDR3 has 16 amino acids. Trimming removed 5 bases from V and 2 bases from J, with 16 bases in between. The chain's CDR3 is CASSLTVLEAGNTIYF. CDR3 DNA: TGTGCCAGCAGCCTCACTGTCCTAGAGGCTGGAAACACCATATATTTT. The full variable domain, its missing parts supplied by reference TRBV7-6 and TRBJ1-3, is GAGVSQSPRYKVTKRGQDVALRCDPISGHVSLYWYRQALGQGPEFLTYFNYEAQQDKSGLPNDRFSAERPEGSISTLTIQRTEQRDSAMYRCASSLTVLEAGNTIYFGEGSWLTVV.

This chain connects TRBV4-1 to TRBJ1-5; 9 nucleotides agree with TRBD1. CDR1 and CDR2 from the germline V gene are MGHRA and YSYEKL. The CDR3 covers 15 residues. The trim removed 6 bases at V and 4 bases at J, leaving 7 bases unmatched. The CDR3 coding sequence is TGCGCCAGCAGACCCTCGGGACAGGGTAATCAGCCCCAGCATTTT. The encoded protein is CASRPSGQGNQPQHF.

The CDR3 reads CASSATSSNNEQFF. The CDR3 nucleotides are TGTGCCAGCAGTGCAACTAGCAGTAACAATGAGCAGTTCTTC. This chain connects TRBV6-1 to TRBJ2-1; D possibly corresponds to TRBD2 (6 bases). V was cut by 4 bases and J by 5 bases, with 12 bases left in between. The germline gives CDR1 MNHNS, CDR2 SASEGT. There are 14 residues in the CDR3.

This rearrangement joins TRBV2 to TRBJ1-2; D unclear. Germline CDR1 SNHLY, CDR2 FYNNEI. V lost 7 bases, J lost 2 bases, and 14 bases lay in between. The CDR3 has 14 amino acids. The CDR3 loop reads CASKEAATNYGYTF. The CDR3 DNA follows: TGTGCCAGCAAGGAGGCCGCCACAAACTATGGCTACACCTTC.

The chain couples TRBV9 to TRBJ2-2, with 8 bases fitting TRBD2. The CDR3 loop spans 16 amino acids. Germline CDR1 reads SGDLS; CDR2 reads YYNGEE. V dropped 0 bases and J dropped 4; count of bases not matched to a gene: 5. CDR3 sequence reads: CASSVGSRGATGELFF. CDR3 DNA: TGTGCCAGCAGCGTAGGATCGCGGGGGGCCACCGGGGAGCTGTTTTTT. Complete variable domain (other parts from reference TRBV9 and TRBJ2-2): DSGVTQTPKHLITATGQRVTLRCSPRSGDLSVYWYQQSLDQGLQFLIQYYNGEERAKGNILERFSAQQFPDLHSELNLSSLELGDSALYFCASSVGSRGATGELFFGEGSRLTVL.

V gene TRBV4-1 combines with J gene TRBJ2-7; 7 nucleotides match TRBD1. The CDR3 totals 15 residues. The germline gives CDR1 MGHRA, CDR2 YSYEKL. V gave up 0 bases and J gave up 0 bases; unmatched junction bases: 2. CDR3 amino acids: CASSQEGQSSYEQYF. The CDR3, as DNA: TGCGCCAGCAGCCAAGAGGGACAGAGCTCCTACGAGCAGTACTTC.

The chain recombines TRBV4-1 with TRBJ2-2, with D possibly TRBD2 on 6 matching bases. The CDR3 contains 14 residues. V gave up 8 bases and J gave up 4 bases, with 14 bases separating them. Germline loops: CDR1 MGHRA, CDR2 YSYEKL. The CDR3 sequence is CASGQRAGTGELFF. DNA for the CDR3: TGCGCCAGCGGGCAGCGGGCTGGCACCGGGGAGCTGTTTTTT.

The chain carries TRBV6-6 and TRBJ2-2; D is unclear. Germline V gene data show CDR1 as MNHNY and CDR2 as SVGAGI (reference sequence). V lost 5 bases, J lost 5 bases, and 9 bases lay in between. The CDR3 runs 13 residues. The CDR3 protein is CASSPSTTGELFF. DNA for the CDR3: TGTGCCAGCAGTCCTTCTACTACCGGGGAGCTGTTTTTT.

This chain uses TRBV6-5 with TRBJ2-5; TRBD1 matches at 8 bases. This CDR3 is built from 16 residues. CDR1 is MNHEY, CDR2 SVGAGI, per germline. The V and J ends lost 1 base and 2 bases, in that order; junction bases with no gene match: 6. In DNA form, the CDR3 reads TGTGCCAGCAGTTACTTTCAGGGGGCTACACAAGAGACCCAGTACTTC. It specifies CASSYFQGATQETQYF.

The chain combines TRBV6-5 with TRBJ1-2, with TRBD1 matching over 8 bases. The CDR3 sequence is 16 residues long. Germline loops: CDR1 MNHEY, CDR2 SVGAGI. Trimming removed 4 bases from V and 3 bases from J; junction bases left unmatched: 10. The CDR3 sequence: CASSSRVDRADYGYTF. The CDR3 DNA reads TGTGCCAGCAGTTCCCGGGTGGACAGGGCGGACTATGGCTACACCTTC.

This clone was counted only a few times. The CDR3: CASSPNRNTEAFF. The CDR3 DNA sequence: TGTGCCAGCAGCCCGAACAGGAACACTGAAGCTTTCTTT. This chain links TRBV5-6 with TRBJ1-1; no clear D gene. CDR1 SGHDT and CDR2 YYEEEE come from the germline V gene. V dropped 4 bases and J dropped 1 base, with 8 bases sitting between them. CDR3 size: 13 residues. The full variable domain, rest sourced from reference TRBV5-6 and TRBJ1-1, is DAGVTQSPTHLIKTRGQQVTLRCSPKSGHDTVSWYQQALGQGPQFIFQYYEEEERQRGNFPDRFSGHQFPNYSSELNVNALLLGDSALYLCASSPNRNTEAFFGQGTRLTVV.

There are a few counts of this clone. The CDR3 loop is CASREGQSYGYTF. In nucleotides, the CDR3 is TGTGCCAGCAGGGAAGGACAGTCCTATGGCTACACCTTC. This rearrangement joins TRBV6-5 to TRBJ1-2; the D gene is possibly TRBD1 (6 bases). Looked up from germline, CDR1 is MNHEY and CDR2 is SVGAGI. This CDR3 region has 13 residues. With 6 bases removed from V and 4 bases from J, the gap between germline ends came to 12 bases.

The chain joins TRBV19 to TRBJ1-1; possibly TRBD1 for D (5 bases). The V and J ends lost 6 bases and 3 bases respectively, with 14 bases between them. Germline loops: CDR1 LNHDA, CDR2 SQIVND (reference sequence). The CDR3 contains 14 residues. The CDR3 sequence is CASRLAWGDTEAFF. The CDR3 coding sequence is TGTGCCAGTAGATTGGCGTGGGGGGACACTGAAGCTTTCTTT.

The chain combines TRBV9 with TRBJ2-1, with a weak D call TRBD1 (6 bases). V shed 4 bases and J shed 6 bases, with 17 bases lying between them. This CDR3 has 15 residues. Per the germline V gene, CDR1 is SGDLS and CDR2 is YYNGEE. Here the CDR3 DNA reads TGTGCCAGCAGCCCGGACAGTGTGAGCAGCAATGAGCAGTTCTTC. Translated, it gives CASSPDSVSSNEQFF.